This T cell receptor beta chain appears in the sequencing data of a study of T cells in tuberculosis. Background on the study: PBMC were archived before or within 7 days of starting treatment. General study results and limits: A GMM-specific repertoire classifier reached about 90% accuracy, AUROC 0.90. Smaller distances to GMM-specific TCRs suggested their expansion in active tuberculosis.

TCRdb's table, derived via immunoSEQ multiplex PCR, lists solely in-frame clones and lacks some. The profile shows about 49,000 clones, around 96% of them singletons. Time point given: new active TB diagnosis, blood taken before or within 7 days of starting treatment. Tuberculosis was confirmed by positive sputum smear and/or M. tuberculosis culture. Note on this clone: Its antigen remains unknown.

The TCR originated in an adult with tuberculosis. This specimen consisted of PBMCs, obtained at tuberculosis diagnosis.

The CDR3 region has the DNA TGTGCCAGCAGCTTAGCTCAGGGCACTGAAGCTTTCTTT. Encoded protein: CASSLAQGTEAFF. This sequence joins TRBV7-6 and TRBJ1-1; D might be TRBD1 (5 bases). CDR3 size: 13 residues. Trimming pared 0 bases from V and 4 bases from J, leaving 6 bases between. Germline CDR1 is SGHVS and CDR2 is FNYEAQ.